A selection of T cell receptor beta chains follows, all from one sample in a study of cytomegalovirus exposure and HLA in healthy donors. Some clones are missing from TCRdb's copy, which holds only in-frame ones; the method was immunoSEQ multiplex PCR. The data hold 180,000 or so clones, with roughly 80% observed a single time. What was sequenced was PBMCs. The origin of the receptors is a girl aged 10-17 years in good health and CMV-seropositive. CDR3s include the opening cysteine and the closing phenylalanine or tryptophan. Fields, in order: V gene, CDR3 protein.

TRBV6-6,CASSYLTSGRADEQFF
TRBV18,CASSPAANYGYTF
TRBV2,CASSGSGIDSNQPQHF
TRBV9,CASSVGGGPAHEQYF
TRBV5-4,CASSWTPLSTDTQYF
TRBV6-4,CASSGTNTDTQYF
TRBV18,CASSPLADYSYEQYF
TRBV10-3,CAITKGTSGDNTQYF
TRBV11-2,CASSARRAGNTIYF
TRBV12-5,CASGPGQGNQPQHF
TRBV2,CASIFDRGSGELFF
TRBV5-1,CASSEQDSGANVLTF
TRBV27,CASSFLRGLDGWGYTF
TRBV30,CAWSLTINTEAFF
TRBV10-3,CAISAGSLDSMNTEAFF
TRBV30,CAWSVRWTTYEQYF
TRBV11-2,CASSLESGRASGELFF
TRBV2,CASSENGYNEQFF
TRBV6-1,CASSENGLAAKNIQYF
TRBV10-3,CAITIRTGPTDTQYF
TRBV6-5,CASSFQTDSYEQYF
TRBV2,CASSSRRAGTGELFF
TRBV4-1,CASNEAGEGYNEQFF
TRBV5-6,CATGVRGRFGYEQYF
TRBV2,CAAHSRNEKLFF
TRBV10-3,CAISEGRGNTEAFF
TRBV10-2,CASKSTGTKNNNQPQHF
TRBV11-2,CASSPRTSRLYRETQYF
TRBV18,CASSPQLAGFTGELFF
TRBV5-5,CASSLNPGTDTQYF
TRBV5-6,CASSWGFFGGYEQYF
TRBV6-5,CASSSRGNTEAFF
TRBV7-8,CASSSPSGGYNEQFF
TRBV19,CASSIRGSSYEQYF
TRBV7-9,CASSLLTGGTGELFF
TRBV6-1,CASSPRRGAYEQYF
TRBV19,CASGPDAGRFRVDEQFF
TRBV6-6,CASSMPRGRLNYGYTF
TRBV7-3,CASSLDRGGEQYF
TRBV7-6,CASSYGLARETQYF
TRBV6-5,CASSYSQNQPQHF
TRBV21-1,CASSKDLAGGHEQFF
TRBV2,CASRQGLAGVTQYF
TRBV10-2,CASSDRDREYEQYF